The next 23 T cell receptor beta chains were all read from a single sample in a study of Ad26.COV2.S vaccination and SARS-CoV-2 variants. The method was immunoSEQ multiplex PCR; TCRdb's version includes in-frame clones alone and lacks a portion of them. Here the sample spans about 350,000 clones, approximately 90% being singletons. The source material was peripheral blood, sampled after recovery from COVID-19. The receptor source for this set is a human donor who had recovered from COVID-19.

The chain carries TRBV29-1 and TRBJ2-3; no definite D call. The V and J ends lost 5 bases and 4 bases respectively, with 10 bases between them. The CDR3 runs 12 residues. Germline values: CDR1 SQVTM, CDR2 ANQGSEA. The CDR3 DNA is TGCAGCGTTTATCAGACATCAGATACGCAGTATTTT. Translation: CSVYQTSDTQYF.

The rearrangement joins TRBV3-1 (or the pseudogene TRBV3-2) to TRBJ2-3, with a tentative D call TRBD2 (7 bases). V gave up 2 bases and J gave up 2 bases, with 11 bases separating them. Germline values: CDR1 LGHDT, CDR2 YNNKEL (reference sequence). CDR3 length: 15 amino acids. In DNA, the CDR3 is TGTGCCAGCAGCCAAATCCGGGGGGCCACAGATACGCAGTATTTT. Encoded protein: CASSQIRGATDTQYF.

This chain uses TRBV6-2 or TRBV6-3 with TRBJ2-5; TRBD2 matches 11 bases. Germline trimming cut 9 bases from V and 4 bases from J; bases unmatched to any gene: 7. CDR3 length: 14 residues. CDR1 and CDR2 (germline): MNHEY, SVGEGT. The CDR3 coding sequence is TGTGCCAGTAGCGGGGGGGCCGTTGCAGAGACCCAGTACTTC. Its protein is CASSGGAVAETQYF.

This clone is a singleton in its sample. The chain links TRBV27 to TRBJ1-1, with D unresolved. V lost 8 bases and J lost 4, with 8 bases in between. Germline CDR1 and CDR2: MNHEY and SMNVEV (reference sequence). The CDR3 sequence is 11 residues long. CDR3: CASYMGTEAFF. CDR3 nucleotide sequence: TGTGCCAGCTATATGGGCACTGAAGCTTTCTTT.

The table lists this clone with a few counts. V usage is TRBV24-1 and J usage is TRBJ2-3; 10 nucleotides match TRBD2. Trimming cost V 9 bases and J 6 bases; bases outside gene matches: 5. The CDR3 has 13 amino acids. The germline V gene encodes CDR1 KGHDR and CDR2 SFDVKD. For the CDR3, the DNA is TGTGCCACCGGGACTAGCGATATCGATACGCAGTATTTT. It is translated as CATGTSDIDTQYF.

The V gene is TRBV7-2, the J gene TRBJ1-1; no definite D call. This CDR3 contains 15 residues. Trimming stripped 1 base from V and 4 bases from J, with 13 bases between. Germline CDR1 is SGHTA and CDR2 is FQGNSA. The CDR3 DNA sequence: TGTGCCAGCAGCTTAGAGGGCCGGACCGCCACTGAAGCTTTCTTT. Translated, it gives CASSLEGRTATEAFF.

The chain links TRBV27 to TRBJ1-4; maybe TRBD1 (6 bases). CDR1 is MNHEY, CDR2 SMNVEV, per germline (reference sequence). The V and J ends lost 1 base and 0 bases respectively, with 9 bases between them. This CDR3 has 16 residues. DNA for the CDR3: TGTGCCAGCAGTTTATACAGGGCCGCAACTAATGAAAAACTGTTTTTT. It specifies CASSLYRAATNEKLFF.

This sequence joins TRBV19 and TRBJ2-2; D gene ambiguous. V was shortened by 2 bases and J by 1 base, with 5 bases between the two germline ends. In germline, CDR1 is LNHDA, CDR2 SQIVND (reference sequence). The CDR3 is made up of 14 amino acids. DNA of the CDR3: TGTGCCAGTAGTATAACACTGAACACCGGGGAGCTGTTTTTT. It specifies CASSITLNTGELFF.

This sequence joins TRBV5-6 and TRBJ1-4; D gene ambiguous. The CDR3 contains 15 residues. Germline assignment: CDR1 SGHDT and CDR2 YYEEEE. Trimming left V 4 bases short and J 0 bases short, with 10 bases between. The CDR3 DNA reads as TGTGCCAGCAGCCCTCACATCTCAACTAATGAAAAACTGTTTTTT. This codes for CASSPHISTNEKLFF.

This chain connects TRBV2 to TRBJ1-2, with D maybe TRBD1 (5 bases). V was clipped by 6 bases and J by 4 bases, with 18 bases between them. Per germline, CDR1 SNHLY and CDR2 FYNNEI. The CDR3 contains 15 residues. Written as DNA, the CDR3 is TGTGCCAGCAGACCACAAAACACAGGCGGCTATGGCTACACCTTC. Translated, it gives CASRPQNTGGYGYTF.

V gene TRBV3-1 (or the pseudogene TRBV3-2) combines with J gene TRBJ1-1, with a possible D match to TRBD1 (5 bases). The germline V gene has CDR1 LGHDT and CDR2 YNNKEL (reference sequence). V was trimmed by 2 bases and J by 1 base, leaving 5 bases between them. The CDR3 totals 13 residues. CDR3 residues: CASSQTGNTEAFF. For the CDR3, the DNA is TGTGCCAGCAGCCAAACAGGGAACACTGAAGCTTTCTTT.

The chain employs TRBV5-6 and TRBJ1-1; 8 bases are shared with TRBD1. J lost 10 bases, V lost 2 bases, and 4 bases had no gene match. Germline V gives CDR1 SGHDT, CDR2 YYEEEE. The CDR3 is made up of 12 amino acids. The chain's CDR3 is CASSFGQGGAFF. CDR3 nucleotides: TGTGCCAGCAGCTTCGGACAGGGTGGAGCTTTCTTT.

V gene TRBV23-1 combines with J gene TRBJ1-2; the D is unclear. TRBV23-1 counts as an open reading frame of uncertain function. The CDR3 runs 12 residues. Trimming shortened V by 10 bases and J by 4 bases, and 13 bases separated the two germline ends. The CDR3 bases are TGCGCCACACAGAGAGGAGCCTATGGCTACACCTTC. Residues: CATQRGAYGYTF.

The chain has TRBV10-1 and TRBJ1-1; TRBD1 matches at 7 bases. The V gene's germline CDR1 is WNHNN and CDR2 SYGVQD (reference sequence). The CDR3 is 14 residues long. Trimming took 4 bases from V and 2 from J; bases not matched to a gene: 4. CDR3 bases: TGCGCCAGCAGTGGGGGGACAGTTAACACTGAAGCTTTCTTT. Translating gives CASSGGTVNTEAFF.

The chain joins TRBV19 to TRBJ1-5; D ambiguous. Trimming removed 10 bases at V and 0 bases at J, with 10 bases between. The CDR3 runs 13 residues. The V gene's germline CDR1 is LNHDA and CDR2 SQIVND (reference sequence). CDR3 DNA sequence: TGTGCCACCTCGCGCGATAGCAATCAGCCCCAGCATTTT. Protein product: CATSRDSNQPQHF.

The chain combines TRBV19 with TRBJ2-1, with D perhaps TRBD2 (7 bases). CDR1 LNHDA and CDR2 SQIVND come from the germline V gene (reference sequence). V was clipped by 4 bases and J by 0 bases, with 13 bases between them. The CDR3 is made up of 16 amino acids. The CDR3 spells CASSKREGGSYNEQFF. CDR3 nucleotides: TGTGCCAGTAGTAAAAGGGAGGGGGGCTCCTACAATGAGCAGTTCTTC.

The chain carries TRBV12-3 or TRBV12-4 and TRBJ2-5; the match to TRBD1 covers 7 bases. This CDR3 region has 13 residues. V shed 5 bases, J shed 2 bases, and the junction held 2 bases outside the gene matches. The DNA for the CDR3 is TGTGCCAGCAGTACGGGACAGCAAGAGACCCAGTACTTC. Protein: CASSTGQQETQYF.

This chain connects TRBV3-1 (or the pseudogene TRBV3-2) to TRBJ1-6; D ambiguous. This CDR3 contains 12 residues. The germline V gene has CDR1 LGHDT and CDR2 YNNKEL (reference sequence). Trimming removed 4 bases from V and 10 bases from J, with 8 bases in between. This chain's CDR3 is CASSLRESPLHF. The CDR3 coding sequence is TGTGCCAGCAGCCTTCGTGAATCACCCCTCCACTTT.

V and J are TRBV3-1 (or the pseudogene TRBV3-2) and TRBJ2-7; 9 nucleotides align to TRBD2. CDR1 is LGHDT, CDR2 YNNKEL, per germline (reference sequence). V shed 1 base, J shed 7 bases, and the junction held 11 bases outside the gene matches. CDR3 size: 16 residues. CDR3 in DNA: TGTGCCAGCAGCCAAGTTATTGGCGGGGGGGCGGGGGAGCAGTACTTC. Encoded protein: CASSQVIGGGAGEQYF.

The count of this clone is one. This chain uses TRBV19 with TRBJ1-6; D unresolved. Germline V gives CDR1 LNHDA, CDR2 SQIVND (reference sequence). Deletions cut 1 base from V and 8 bases from J, with 6 bases between. The CDR3 length is 13 residues. CDR3 sequence reads: CASSIVTDSPLHF. CDR3 coding DNA: TGTGCCAGTAGTATAGTTACAGATTCACCCCTCCACTTT.

The chain combines TRBV7-9 with TRBJ2-1, with 9 bases matching TRBD2. The germline gives CDR1 SEHNR, CDR2 FQNEAQ (reference sequence). The CDR3 has 17 residues. Trimming took 5 bases from V and 4 from J; bases not matched to a gene: 12. The CDR3 DNA follows: TGTGCCAGCAGCCCCCAGAGGCTAGCGGGACCTTACAATGAGCAGTTCTTC. Encoded protein: CASSPQRLAGPYNEQFF.

The chain couples TRBV27 to TRBJ2-7, with 8 bases lining up with TRBD2. The ends lost 3 bases at V and 2 bases at J; junction bases unmatched: 3. This CDR3 is 14 amino acids long. Germline V gene lookup returns CDR1 MNHEY and CDR2 SMNVEV (reference sequence). The DNA for the CDR3 is TGTGCCAGCAGTTTGGGTAGCGGGGCCTACGAGCAGTACTTC. Its protein product is CASSLGSGAYEQYF.

The chain couples TRBV7-9 to TRBJ2-7, with D unresolved. In germline, CDR1 is SEHNR, CDR2 FQNEAQ (reference sequence). Trimming shortened V by 3 bases and J by 0 bases, and 9 bases separated the two germline ends. CDR3 length: 14 residues. Written as DNA, the CDR3 is TGTGCCAGCAGCTTTCGAGAAAGCTCCTACGAGCAGTACTTC. This gives the protein CASSFRESSYEQYF.